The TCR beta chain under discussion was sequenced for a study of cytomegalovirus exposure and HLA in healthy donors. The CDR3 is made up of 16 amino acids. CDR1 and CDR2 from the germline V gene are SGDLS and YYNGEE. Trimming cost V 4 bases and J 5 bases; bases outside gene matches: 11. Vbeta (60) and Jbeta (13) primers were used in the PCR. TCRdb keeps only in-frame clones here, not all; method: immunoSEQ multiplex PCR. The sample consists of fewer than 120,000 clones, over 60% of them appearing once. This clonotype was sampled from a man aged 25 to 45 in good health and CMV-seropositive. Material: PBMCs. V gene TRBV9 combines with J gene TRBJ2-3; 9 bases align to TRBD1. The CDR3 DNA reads TGTGCCAGCAGCCCAGCGGACAGGGGATTTGGAGATACGCAGTATTTT. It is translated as CASSPADRGFGDTQYF.